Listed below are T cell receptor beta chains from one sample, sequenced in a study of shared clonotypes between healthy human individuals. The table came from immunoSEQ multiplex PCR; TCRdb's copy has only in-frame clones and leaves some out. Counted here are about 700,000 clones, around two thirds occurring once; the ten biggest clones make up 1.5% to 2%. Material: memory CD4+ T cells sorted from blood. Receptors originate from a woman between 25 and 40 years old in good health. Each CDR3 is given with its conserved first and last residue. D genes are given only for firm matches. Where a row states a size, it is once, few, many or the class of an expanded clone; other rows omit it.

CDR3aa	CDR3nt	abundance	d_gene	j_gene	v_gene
CASSRDVMPYEQYF	TGTGCCAGCAGTCGCGACGTTATGCCCTACGAGCAGTACTTC	.	.	TRBJ2-7	TRBV27
CASSLVRAGEQFF	TGTGCCAGCAGCTTAGTGAGGGCTGGTGAGCAGTTCTTC	many	.	TRBJ2-1	TRBV7-9
CASSPPRRPRYEQYF	TGTGCCAGCAGTCCCCCTCGTCGGCCGCGCTACGAGCAGTACTTC	.	.	TRBJ2-7	TRBV28
CASSEGQRYGYTF	TGTGCCAGCAGTGAGGGACAGCGCTATGGCTACACCTTC	.	TRBD1	TRBJ1-2	TRBV5-4
CASTSGTEYGYTF	TGTGCCAGCACTTCCGGGACGGAGTATGGCTACACCTTC	.	.	TRBJ1-2	TRBV28
CASSLGSGRPNTQYF	TGTGCCAGCAGCTTAGGCAGCGGGAGGCCTAATACGCAGTATTTT	.	TRBD2	TRBJ2-3	TRBV7-2
CASSWSQTGELFF	TGTGCCAGCAGTTGGTCACAGACCGGGGAGCTGTTTTTT	.	.	TRBJ2-2	TRBV6-5
CASCTHGDAEQFF	TGTGCCAGCTGCACACATGGGGACGCTGAGCAGTTCTTC	once	.	TRBJ2-1	TRBV5-4
CASSPKRPSGRYNEQFF	TGTGCCAGCAGCCCAAAAAGGCCTAGCGGCCGCTACAATGAGCAGTTCTTC	.	TRBD2	TRBJ2-1	TRBV11-3
CASSQGPNTGELFF	TGTGCCAGCAGCCAGGGACCTAACACCGGGGAGCTGTTTTTT	.	.	TRBJ2-2	TRBV13
CASSLLSGAYNEQFF	TGTGCCAGCAGCCTGCTAAGCGGGGCCTACAATGAGCAGTTCTTC	.	TRBD2	TRBJ2-1	TRBV7-3
CSVAGQVPLSYTF	TGCAGCGTGGCGGGACAGGTACCGTTGAGCTACACCTTC	.	TRBD1	TRBJ1-2	TRBV29-1
CASSTNSGQLNQPQHF	TGTGCCAGCTCAACGAACTCGGGACAGCTAAATCAGCCCCAGCATTTT	.	TRBD1	TRBJ1-5	TRBV18
CASSTQGFQPQHF	TGTGCCAGCAGCACGCAGGGATTCCAGCCCCAGCATTTT	.	.	TRBJ1-5	TRBV7-9